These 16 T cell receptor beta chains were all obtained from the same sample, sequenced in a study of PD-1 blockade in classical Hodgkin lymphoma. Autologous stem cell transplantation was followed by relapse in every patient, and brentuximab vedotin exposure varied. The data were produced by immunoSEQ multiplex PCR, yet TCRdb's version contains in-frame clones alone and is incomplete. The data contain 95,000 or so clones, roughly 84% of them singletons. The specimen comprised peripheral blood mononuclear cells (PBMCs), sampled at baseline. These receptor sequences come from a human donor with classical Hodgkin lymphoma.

The CDR3 nucleotides read TGCGCCAGCAGTCTAGGGCTAAGCGGGAGATCCTACGAGCAGTACTTC. It yields the protein CASSLGLSGRSYEQYF. J is TRBJ2-5 and V is TRBV5-1, with 8 bases lining up with TRBD2. The assigned J gene may be wrong: the sequence end matches TRBJ2-7 better. CDR1 is SGHRS, CDR2 YFSETQ, per germline. The CDR3 runs 16 residues.

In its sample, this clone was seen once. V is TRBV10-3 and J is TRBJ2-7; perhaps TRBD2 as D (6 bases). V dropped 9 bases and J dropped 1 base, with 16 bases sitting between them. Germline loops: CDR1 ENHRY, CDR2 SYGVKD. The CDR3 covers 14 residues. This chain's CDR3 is CAMAQTGDSYEQYF. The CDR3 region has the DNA TGTGCCATGGCACAAACGGGAGATTCCTACGAGCAGTACTTC.

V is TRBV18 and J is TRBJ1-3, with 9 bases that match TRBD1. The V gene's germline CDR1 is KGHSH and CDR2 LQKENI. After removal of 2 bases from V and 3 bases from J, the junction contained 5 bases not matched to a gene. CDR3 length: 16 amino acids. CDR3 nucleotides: TGTGCCAGCTCACCAGAACAGGGGGCAGGTGGAAACACCATATATTTT. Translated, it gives CASSPEQGAGGNTIYF.

This chain's CDR3 is CAISEGGYEQYF. The DNA of the CDR3 is TGTGCCATCTCGGAGGGGGGCTACGAGCAGTACTTC. The gene calls are TRBV10-3 and TRBJ2-7; the D call may be TRBD1 or TRBD2 (6 bases each). The CDR3 length is 12 residues. V was cut by 8 bases and J by 3 bases, with 11 bases left in between. CDR1 and CDR2 from the germline V gene are ENHRY and SYGVKD.

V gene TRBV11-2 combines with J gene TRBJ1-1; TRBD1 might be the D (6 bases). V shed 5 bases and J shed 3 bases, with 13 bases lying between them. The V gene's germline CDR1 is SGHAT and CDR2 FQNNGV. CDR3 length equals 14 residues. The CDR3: CASSPQGRDTEAFF. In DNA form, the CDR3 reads TGTGCCAGCAGCCCCCAGGGGCGGGACACTGAAGCTTTCTTT.

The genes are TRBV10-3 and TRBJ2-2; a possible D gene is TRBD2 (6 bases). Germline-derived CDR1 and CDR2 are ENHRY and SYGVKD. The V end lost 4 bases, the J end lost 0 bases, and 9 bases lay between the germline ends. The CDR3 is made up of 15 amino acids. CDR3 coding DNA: TGTGCCATCAGTGGGAGGGAACCGAACACCGGGGAGCTGTTTTTT. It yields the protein CAISGREPNTGELFF.

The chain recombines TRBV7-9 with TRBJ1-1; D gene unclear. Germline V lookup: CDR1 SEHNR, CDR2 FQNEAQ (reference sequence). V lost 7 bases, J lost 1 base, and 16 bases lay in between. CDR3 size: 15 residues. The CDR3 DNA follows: TGTGCCAGCATCACATCGGGGTTGGGGAACACTGAAGCTTTCTTT. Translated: CASITSGLGNTEAFF.

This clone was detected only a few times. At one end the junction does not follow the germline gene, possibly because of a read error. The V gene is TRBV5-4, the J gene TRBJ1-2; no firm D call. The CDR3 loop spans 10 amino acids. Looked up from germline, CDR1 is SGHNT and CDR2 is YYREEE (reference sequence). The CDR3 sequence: CASRLEVRTF. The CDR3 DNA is TGTGCCAGCAGGTTGGAGGTGCGAACCTTC.

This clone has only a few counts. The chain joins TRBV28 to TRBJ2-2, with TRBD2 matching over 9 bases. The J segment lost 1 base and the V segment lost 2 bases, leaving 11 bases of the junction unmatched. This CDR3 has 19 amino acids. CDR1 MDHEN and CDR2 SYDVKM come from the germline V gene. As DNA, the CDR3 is TGTGCCAGCAGTTTAAGGGCCCGGGGAGCGGGAGGGAACACCGGGGAGCTGTTTTTT. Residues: CASSLRARGAGGNTGELFF.

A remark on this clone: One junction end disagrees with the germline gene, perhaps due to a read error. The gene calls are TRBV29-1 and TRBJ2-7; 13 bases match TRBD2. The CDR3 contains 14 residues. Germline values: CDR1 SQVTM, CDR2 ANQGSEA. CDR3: CSAGLAGVSYEQHF. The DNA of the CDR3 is TGCAGCGCAGGACTAGCGGGAGTCTCCTACGAGCAGCACTTC.

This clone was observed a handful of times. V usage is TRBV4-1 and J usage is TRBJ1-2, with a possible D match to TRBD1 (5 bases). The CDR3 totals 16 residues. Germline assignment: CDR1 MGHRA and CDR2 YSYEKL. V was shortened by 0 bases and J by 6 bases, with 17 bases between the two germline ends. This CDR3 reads CASSQESGWGTDGYTF. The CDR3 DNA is TGCGCCAGCAGCCAAGAGTCTGGGTGGGGGACCGATGGCTACACCTTC.

This CDR3 is CAIRKREEETQYF. In nucleotides, the CDR3 is TGTGCCATCAGGAAGCGGGAGGAAGAGACCCAGTACTTC. V gene TRBV10-3 combines with J gene TRBJ2-5; 9 positions agree with TRBD2. V lost 6 bases to trimming and J lost 3 bases; unmatched junction nucleotides: 2. Germline-derived CDR1 and CDR2 are ENHRY and SYGVKD. This CDR3 has 13 residues.

For the CDR3, the DNA is TGTGCCAGCAGCTTTTATAGCACAGATACGCAGTATTTT. Protein: CASSFYSTDTQYF. V usage is TRBV7-3 and J usage is TRBJ2-3; D gene unclear. The germline gives CDR1 SGHTA, CDR2 FQGTGA. The CDR3 is made up of 13 amino acids. The V end lost 3 bases, the J end lost 0 bases, and 4 bases lay between the germline ends.

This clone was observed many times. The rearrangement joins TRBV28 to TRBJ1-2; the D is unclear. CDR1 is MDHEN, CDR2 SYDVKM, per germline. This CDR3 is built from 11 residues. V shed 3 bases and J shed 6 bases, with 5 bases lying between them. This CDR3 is CASSFDDGYTF. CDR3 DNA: TGTGCCAGCAGTTTCGACGATGGCTACACCTTC.

The CDR3 region is CASSEGDSISGNTIYF. The CDR3 nucleotides read TGTGCCAGCAGCGAGGGGGACAGCATCTCTGGAAACACCATATATTTT. The chain recombines TRBV9 with TRBJ1-3; TRBD1 matches 7 bases. Germline assignment: CDR1 SGDLS and CDR2 YYNGEE. This CDR3 has 16 amino acids. V shed 3 bases, J shed 0 bases, and the junction held 6 bases outside the gene matches.

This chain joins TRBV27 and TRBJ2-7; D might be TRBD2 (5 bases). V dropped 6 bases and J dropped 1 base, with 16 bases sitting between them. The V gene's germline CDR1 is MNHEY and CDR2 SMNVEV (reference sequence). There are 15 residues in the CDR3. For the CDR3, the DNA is TGTGCCAGCAGCAGGACTCTCAGGCCGTCCTACGAGCAGTACTTC. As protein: CASSRTLRPSYEQYF.